The present TCR beta chain was sequenced within a study of blood T cell repertoires in COVID-19. The overall study: T cells, B-cell-depleted T cells, or PBMCs supplied cDNA or gDNA.

Under the authors' procedure: Researchers report that nucleated cell counts were estimated from reference gene primer amplification. Produced via immunoSEQ multiplex PCR; TCRdb's table is partial and in-frame only. That table gives V, J and clone size, and the DNA gave D and trimming. The sample holds 150,000 to 200,000 clones, roughly 90% seen once. Trimming removed 1 base at V and 7 bases at J, with 11 bases between. The CDR3 is 14 amino acids. The germline CDR1 and CDR2 sequences are LGHNA and YSLEER. The receptor was isolated from a human donor with acute COVID-19. The donor label of this sample is uncertain. V usage is TRBV4-3 and J usage is TRBJ1-5; TRBD1 might be the D (5 bases). Sample: PBMCs or T cells enriched from blood (not recorded which). Here the CDR3 DNA reads TGCGCCAGCAGCCAAGGACTTGGGGGGCAGCCCCAGCATTTT. It codes for CASSQGLGGQPQHF.